This entry lists 19 T cell receptor beta chains sequenced from one sample in a study of metastatic and nonmetastatic thyroid tumors. Prior to thyroid surgery, none of the patients had received any treatment. From the PCR reads, TCRdb re-called clones with MiXCR. The sample has tens of thousands of clones, about 13% seen once. Sequenced: blood. Receptor source: a female donor with papillary thyroid cancer or a benign thyroid nodule (not recorded which). Some clones in this sample may be carry-over from other donors' samples.

The V call is TRBV24-1, the J call TRBJ1-1; 10 bases line up with TRBD1. From germline, CDR1 is KGHDR and CDR2 SFDVKD. V shed 4 bases, J shed 5 bases, and the junction held 12 bases outside the gene matches. The CDR3 runs 17 residues. The CDR3 DNA follows: TGTGCCACCAGTGACCCGGTTTCGGCGGGACAGGGGACTGAAGCTTTCTTT. The encoded protein is CATSDPVSAGQGTEAFF.

The J gene is TRBJ2-3, the V gene TRBV5-1, with D perhaps TRBD1 (6 bases). V lost 2 bases to trimming and J lost 0 bases, with 10 bases between them. The CDR3 spans 15 residues. Germline V gene sequence: CDR1 SGHRS, CDR2 YFSETQ. The CDR3 loop reads CASSLQGSSTDTQYF. DNA for the CDR3: TGCGCCAGCAGCTTACAGGGCTCTAGCACAGATACGCAGTATTTT.

This clone has a count of ten or more. V usage is TRBV3-1 and J usage is TRBJ1-1; D possibly corresponds to TRBD1 (5 bases). The CDR3 runs 11 residues. Per the germline V gene, CDR1 is LGHDT and CDR2 is YNNKEL (reference sequence). V lost 0 bases and J lost 11, with 7 bases in between. CDR3 protein: CASSQDEGAFF. The CDR3 DNA is TGTGCCAGCAGCCAAGATGAGGGGGCTTTCTTT.

This clone was seen many times. V is TRBV20-1 and J is TRBJ2-3; tentatively, D is TRBD1 (5 bases). From germline, CDR1 is DFQATT and CDR2 SNEGSKA (reference sequence). Trimming pared 6 bases from V and 7 bases from J, leaving 20 bases between. CDR3 length: 14 residues. Here the CDR3 reads CSAPKGRGRNTQYF. The DNA of the CDR3 is TGCAGTGCGCCAAAGGGTAGGGGAAGGAATACGCAGTATTTT.

DNA of the CDR3: TGTGCCAGCAGTTTATACCCCGACAGCAACTATGGCTACACCTTC. This sequence encodes CASSLYPDSNYGYTF. This chain links TRBV27 with TRBJ1-2; tentative D call: TRBD1 (5 bases). The germline V gene encodes CDR1 MNHEY and CDR2 SMNVEV (reference sequence). The length of the CDR3 is 15 residues. The V gene lost 1 base and the J gene lost 2 bases, with 11 bases spanning the gap.

Only a few counts were recorded for this clone. This chain uses TRBV28 with TRBJ2-1; 8 bases agree with TRBD1. With 5 bases clipped from V and 7 bases from J, the junction kept 4 bases outside the gene matches. The length of the CDR3 is 13 residues. Germline V lookup: CDR1 MDHEN, CDR2 SYDVKM. The DNA for the CDR3 is TGTGCCAGCAGTAACACAGGGGGTAATGAGCAGTTCTTC. Translation gives CASSNTGGNEQFF.

This clone was counted between two and nine times. This chain joins TRBV6-1 and TRBJ2-7; 13 positions agree with TRBD2. CDR1 and CDR2 (germline): MNHNS, SASEGT. Unmatched junction bases numbered 4, after V lost 7 bases and J lost 7 bases. The CDR3 consists of 13 residues. The CDR3 coding sequence is TGTGCCAGCATGGAACTAGCGGGAGGGGAGCAGTACTTC. Protein: CASMELAGGEQYF.

This clone was detected many times. This chain links TRBV27 with TRBJ2-7; 7 positions agree with TRBD1. From germline, CDR1 is MNHEY and CDR2 SMNVEV (reference sequence). CDR3 length: 16 amino acids. The trim removed 5 bases at V and 2 bases at J, leaving 12 bases unmatched. The CDR3 DNA sequence: TGTGCCAGCAGTAAACCGGGACAGAGTGCCCCCTACGAGCAGTACTTC. The encoded protein is CASSKPGQSAPYEQYF.

This clone was detected many times. V gene TRBV28 combines with J gene TRBJ2-1, with 7 bases aligning to TRBD2. CDR1 MDHEN and CDR2 SYDVKM come from the germline V gene. This CDR3 is built from 16 residues. The J segment lost 3 bases and the V segment lost 6 bases, leaving 11 bases of the junction unmatched. For the CDR3, the DNA is TGTGCCAGCAGCCCTCAAGGCGGGAGCGACTACAATGAGCAGTTCTTC. As protein: CASSPQGGSDYNEQFF.

Ten or more counts support this clone. The chain carries TRBV28 and TRBJ1-1; tentatively, D is TRBD1 (5 bases). Per germline, CDR1 MDHEN and CDR2 SYDVKM. Trimming took 4 bases from V and 0 from J, leaving 18 bases between them. The CDR3 sequence is 17 residues long. For the CDR3, the DNA is TGTGCCAGCAGTTCTGGGGCAGCCCAACTAATGAACACTGAAGCTTTCTTT. Translating it yields CASSSGAAQLMNTEAFF.

Ten or more counts support this clone. The J gene is TRBJ1-4, the V gene TRBV7-9; D uncertain. The CDR3 contains 14 residues. Germline CDR1 reads SEHNR; CDR2 reads FQNEAQ (reference sequence). V was trimmed by 1 base and J by 3 bases, leaving 6 bases between them. Here the CDR3 reads CASSLVGSNEKLFF. CDR3 sequence (DNA): TGTGCCAGCAGCTTAGTGGGGTCTAATGAAAAACTGTTTTTT. Looking up the rest from reference TRBV7-9 and TRBJ1-4 gives the full variable domain: DTGVSQNPRHKITKRGQNVTFRCDPISEHNRLYWYRQTLGQGPEFLTYFQNEAQLEKSRLLSDRFSAERPKGSFSTLEIQRTEQGDSAMYLCASSLVGSNEKLFFGSGTQLSVL.

This clone is termed medium-sized. The chain joins TRBV6-1 to TRBJ2-6; a weak D match, TRBD2 (6 bases). The V gene lost 4 bases and the J gene lost 2 bases, with 12 bases spanning the gap. Per germline, CDR1 MNHNS and CDR2 SASEGT. The CDR3 has 16 residues. The CDR3, as DNA: TGTGCCAGCAGTGTCGGAAGGGAGGCTGGGGCCAACGTCCTGACTTTC. Translated, it gives CASSVGREAGANVLTF.

This clone was observed many times. This same CDR3 is encoded by further DNA sequences in the sample. The genes are TRBV29-1 and TRBJ2-3; 9 bases line up with TRBD2. CDR3 size: 16 residues. V was clipped by 4 bases and J by 8 bases; unmatched bases: 16. Germline CDR1 SQVTM, CDR2 ANQGSEA. The CDR3 region is CSVGGVIAGVGGTQYF. The CDR3 DNA follows: TGCAGCGTTGGAGGTGTGATAGCGGGAGTCGGGGGTACGCAGTATTTT.

This chain links TRBV18 with TRBJ2-5; possible D gene TRBD2, 5 bases. In germline, CDR1 is KGHSH, CDR2 LQKENI. Trimming stripped 2 bases from V and 5 bases from J, with 6 bases between. The CDR3 is made up of 12 amino acids. Written as DNA, the CDR3 is TGTGCCAGCTCACCAGGGAGCGAGACCCAGTACTTC. Translated: CASSPGSETQYF.

This clone was counted many times. In DNA, the CDR3 is TGTGCCAGCAGTTTGCGGCCCGGAAACACCATATATTTT. This encodes CASSLRPGNTIYF. This chain links TRBV28 with TRBJ1-3; D not certain. V gave up 3 bases and J gave up 4 bases, with 7 bases separating them. CDR1 and CDR2 (germline): MDHEN, SYDVKM. This CDR3 comprises 13 residues.

The chain has TRBV5-4 and TRBJ1-1; perhaps TRBD1 as D (5 bases). Trimming took off 4 bases at V and 3 bases at J, with 13 bases between the two ends. This CDR3 is built from 14 residues. Per the germline V gene, CDR1 is SGHNT and CDR2 is YYREEE (reference sequence). The CDR3 DNA is TGTGCCAGCAGCCACAGAACAGGTGACACTGAAGCTTTCTTT. This gives the protein CASSHRTGDTEAFF.

This clone was counted ten times or more. The chain recombines TRBV27 with TRBJ2-7; 9 bases map to TRBD1. Germline assignment: CDR1 MNHEY and CDR2 SMNVEV (reference sequence). Trimming at V came to 6 bases and at J to 4 bases, leaving 7 bases not matched to a gene. The CDR3 covers 14 residues. CDR3 loop: CASSRTGGLYEQYF. The DNA for the CDR3 is TGTGCCAGCAGCCGAACAGGGGGCTTATACGAGCAGTACTTC.

This clone showed up just a few times. V is TRBV20-1 and J is TRBJ2-7; D gene unclear. CDR1 is DFQATT and CDR2 is SNEGSKA in the germline V gene (reference sequence). Trimming cost V 1 base and J 0 bases, with 16 bases left between them. CDR3 size: 16 residues. The CDR3 spells CSARASTSSSSYEQYF. CDR3 coding DNA: TGCAGTGCTAGAGCTTCAACTTCGTCTAGCTCCTACGAGCAGTACTTC.

By frequency in the sample, this clone is medium-sized. The genes are TRBV24-1 and TRBJ2-1; D call uncertain. The V gene lost 3 bases and the J gene lost 5 bases, with 7 bases spanning the gap. Germline assignment: CDR1 KGHDR and CDR2 SFDVKD. The CDR3 runs to 13 residues. CDR3 DNA: TGTGCCACCAGTGATGGGTGGGACAATGAGCAGTTCTTC. It encodes CATSDGWDNEQFF.